This T cell receptor beta chain was identified during a study of molecular identifiers for immune sequencing clone quantification (dated by TCRdb to the late 2010s). Some background on the complete study: For a replicate experiment, the RNA from either about 20,000 or 100,000 naive CD8 T cells was divided into five aliquots, and four of those aliquots went on to sequencing. This methods study used CD8 T cells to benchmark TCR RNA copy counting and molecular-identifier clustering-based TCR repertoire sequencing (MIDCIRS). Study-level results and caveats: When barcode sub-clustering was omitted, TCR diversity was inflated by chimeric consensus sequences, with chimeras reaching as high as 47%. Modeling estimated about three recovered TCR RNA copies per cell, compared with about ten by digital PCR, which implies approximately 30% capture efficiency. Spiked-in Jurkat TCR RNA (10 copies' worth), which is not part of the donor repertoire, was contained in the naive libraries. In CMV-specific effector cells, clones with more than 20 RNA copies contained over 98% of molecules, whereas in naive cells such clones contained under 1% of molecules. The sizes of highly expanded clones could end up underestimated when identical TCR molecules share a barcode. Even against a background of one million naive CD8 T cells, spiked-in Jurkat TCR RNA amounting to a single cell's worth was reported to be detectable.

In regard to this clonotype: Its antigen is currently not known. Within one base of it there is no much larger clone, and no base qualities were kept.

Naive CD8 T cell libraries were made from roughly 21,000 to 960,000 sorted cells using 10%, 30% or 50% of purified RNA. Naive CD8 T cells, defined as CD8+CD4-CCR7+CD45RA+, were FACS-sorted into RLT Plus buffer on a BD FACSAria II. Under 11 TCR copies' worth of Jurkat RNA were spiked into about 20,000-1,100,000 naive CD8 T cell samples to test detection sensitivity. Enrichment of CD8 T cells was done with RosetteSep CD8+ T Cell Enrichment Cocktail plus Ficoll-Paque, and ACK red cell lysis came afterward. To prepare the library, PCR was applied. Sequencing used a NextSeq 500. Bulk TCR libraries were made following a previously described method, with the TCR primers given in Table S5. Purification of total RNA was performed with the Qiagen AllPrep DNA/RNA kit. Reads from multiple sequencing runs of the same library were pooled before analysis. Processing in the source paper ran as follows. Reads were retained only if their TCR constant sequence matched exactly, and those retained reads were trimmed to 150 nt and grouped according to their 12-nt molecular barcodes. Reads in each barcode group were sub-clustered using a 15% Levenshtein threshold, and a quality-weighted consensus sequence was built for each RNA molecule. Non-functional sequences were discarded, and so were lower-count sequences lying one edit away from another sequence. Based on fitting two negative binomial distributions, any barcode sub-cluster with under 20% of the maximum read count was discarded. TCRdb cleaned the public reads at Q25 with fastp, built clones with MiXCR and kept in-frame beta chains. Each entry is one CDR3 protein sequence, shown with its most common DNA and genes. V and J calls and clone size were set by TCRdb, not the authors. The sample table holds 400,000 to 600,000 distinct CDR3 sequences, of which around 25% were seen once. The top ten constitute around 0.8% of the sample.

Reading the germline V gene (reference sequence) gives CDR1 MNHEY and CDR2 SMNVEV. At the junction V is shortened by 7 bases and J by 4 bases; bases outside the gene matches: 8. Spanning cysteine to phenylalanine, the CDR3 consists of 15 amino acids. Of all the DNA, just the CDR3 is kept, 45 bases in frame from base 1. The receptor was isolated from a human donor in good health. Some libraries in this study had Jurkat cell RNA spiked in. The sample taken for sequencing was naive CD8+ T cells from blood, with Jurkat cell RNA spiked in. Read against the paper, the sample's cell subset or site label means: FACS-sorted CD8+CD4-CCR7+CD45RA+ naive T cells. The V and J genes are TRBV27 and TRBJ1-1, with 11 bases matching TRBD1. This receptor carries the CDR3 CASKDRGHPGTEAFF. The nucleotide sequence reads TGTGCCAGCAAGGACAGGGGGCATCCGGGCACTGAAGCTTTCTTT.